This T cell receptor (beta chain) was sequenced during a study of blood T cell repertoires in COVID-19. Study in general: Samples of COVID-19 (acute and convalescent) were obtained from the United States, Italy and Spain.

Recovery meant two consecutive negative NP/OP PCR tests, professional clearance, or resolved symptoms. This clone was detected only a few times. Using immunoSEQ multiplex PCR, the repertoire was profiled, and TCRdb retains in-frame clones only, with some absent. The top ten clones hold around 2.5% of a sample with 300,000 to 400,000 clones, around nine tenths of them seen once. V trimming: 5 bases; J trimming: 5 bases; junction bases outside the gene matches: 22. Germline assignment: CDR1 KGHSH and CDR2 LQKENI. The CDR3 consists of 20 residues. The chain couples TRBV18 to TRBJ2-2; 8 positions agree with TRBD1. The receptor's source is a man between 60 and 75 years old who had recovered from COVID-19. Sequencing input: PBMCs or T cells enriched from blood (not recorded which). The CDR3 reads CASSTSTWDRPPGITGELFF. The CDR3 nucleotides read TGTGCCAGCTCAACCTCGACCTGGGACAGGCCACCGGGGATAACCGGGGAGCTGTTTTTT.